This is a list of T cell receptor beta chains from one sample in a study of OX40 agonist ivuxolimab in advanced cancers. Method: immunoSEQ multiplex PCR; TCRdb's copy keeps in-frame clones and lacks some. The table has tens of thousands of clones, under 95% seen once. The sequencing here drew on CD4+ or CD8+ T cells sorted from blood, taken in a trial of the OX40 agonist ivuxolimab. The receptor source for this set is an adult with an advanced solid tumor such as melanoma, head and neck, liver or kidney cancer. CDR3s include the opening cysteine and the closing phenylalanine or tryptophan. The order of the fields is clone size, V gene, J gene, D gene, CDR3 protein, CDR3 DNA. D genes are given only for firm matches. A row's size may be missing; if present it is once, few, many or a size class.

clone_size: .
v_call: TRBV5-6
j_call: TRBJ1-1
d_call: .
cdr3_aa: CASSYLTQGSQMNTEAFF
cdr3_nt: TGTGCCAGCAGCTACCTCACCCAGGGGAGCCAGATGAACACTGAAGCTTTCTTT

clone_size: .
v_call: TRBV19
j_call: TRBJ1-1
d_call: .
cdr3_aa: CASTPRPDWGEAFF
cdr3_nt: TGTGCCAGTACCCCACGCCCGGACTGGGGTGAAGCTTTCTTT

clone_size: .
v_call: TRBV6-1
j_call: TRBJ2-5
d_call: TRBD2
cdr3_aa: CASKDSGTTAQYF
cdr3_nt: TGTGCCAGCAAGGATAGCGGGACCACGGCCCAGTACTTC

clone_size: .
v_call: TRBV30
j_call: TRBJ2-2
d_call: .
cdr3_aa: CAWTRDSYTGELFF
cdr3_nt: TGTGCCTGGACCCGGGACTCCTACACCGGGGAGCTGTTTTTT

clone_size: .
v_call: TRBV19
j_call: TRBJ2-3
d_call: .
cdr3_aa: CASSISHSSSADTQYF
cdr3_nt: TGTGCCAGTAGTATCAGTCACAGCAGCAGTGCAGATACGCAGTATTTT

clone_size: .
v_call: TRBV5-5
j_call: TRBJ1-3
d_call: .
cdr3_aa: CASSLGQTGYSGNTIYF
cdr3_nt: TGTGCCAGCAGCTTGGGGCAAACAGGGTATTCTGGAAACACCATATATTTT

clone_size: .
v_call: TRBV30
j_call: TRBJ1-2
d_call: TRBD1
cdr3_aa: CAWETGGNGYTF
cdr3_nt: TGTGCCTGGGAGACAGGGGGCAATGGCTACACCTTC

clone_size: .
v_call: TRBV2
j_call: TRBJ1-4
d_call: .
cdr3_aa: CASSEQATNEKLFF
cdr3_nt: TGTGCCAGCAGTGAACAGGCAACTAATGAAAAACTGTTTTTT

clone_size: .
v_call: TRBV6-1
j_call: TRBJ1-5
d_call: .
cdr3_aa: CASSPARYQPQHF
cdr3_nt: TGTGCCAGCAGCCCAGCGAGATATCAGCCCCAGCATTTT

clone_size: .
v_call: TRBV19
j_call: TRBJ2-2
d_call: TRBD1
cdr3_aa: CATTGDLGTGELFF
cdr3_nt: TGTGCCACAACAGGGGATTTGGGCACCGGGGAGCTGTTTTTT

clone_size: .
v_call: TRBV10-3
j_call: TRBJ2-5
d_call: TRBD1
cdr3_aa: CAISAGQGRETQYF
cdr3_nt: TGTGCCATCAGTGCGGGACAGGGGAGGGAGACCCAGTACTTC

clone_size: .
v_call: TRBV6-5
j_call: TRBJ1-5
d_call: .
cdr3_aa: CACDTGQGPQHF
cdr3_nt: TGTGCCTGCGATACCGGGCAAGGGCCCCAGCATTTT

clone_size: .
v_call: TRBV19
j_call: TRBJ1-5
d_call: .
cdr3_aa: CASSSLGVLGYSNQPQHF
cdr3_nt: TGTGCCAGTAGTAGTTTAGGGGTCCTCGGGTATAGCAATCAGCCCCAGCATTTT

clone_size: .
v_call: TRBV6-1
j_call: TRBJ2-7
d_call: TRBD1
cdr3_aa: CASQGVDRAREQYF
cdr3_nt: TGTGCCAGTCAAGGGGTCGACAGGGCCAGGGAGCAGTACTTC

clone_size: .
v_call: TRBV2
j_call: TRBJ1-1
d_call: .
cdr3_aa: CASSEDALGVNTEAFF
cdr3_nt: TGTGCCAGCAGCGAGGATGCGTTGGGAGTGAACACTGAAGCTTTCTTT

clone_size: .
v_call: TRBV28
j_call: TRBJ2-7
d_call: .
cdr3_aa: CASSSPRGSISYEQYF
cdr3_nt: TGTGCCAGCAGTTCCCCTCGGGGGTCAATCTCCTACGAGCAGTACTTC

clone_size: .
v_call: TRBV29-1
j_call: TRBJ2-7
d_call: .
cdr3_aa: CSDANRATYEQYF
cdr3_nt: TGCAGCGACGCGAATAGGGCAACCTACGAGCAGTACTTC

clone_size: .
v_call: TRBV11-3
j_call: TRBJ2-2
d_call: .
cdr3_aa: CASSFIAGITGELFF
cdr3_nt: TGTGCCAGCAGCTTTATCGCGGGGATCACCGGGGAGCTGTTTTTT

clone_size: .
v_call: TRBV7-9
j_call: TRBJ1-2
d_call: .
cdr3_aa: CASSFGGVSYGYTF
cdr3_nt: TGTGCCAGCAGCTTTGGGGGGGTCAGCTATGGCTACACCTTC

clone_size: .
v_call: TRBV5-4
j_call: TRBJ2-4
d_call: .
cdr3_aa: CASSLGGPRDIQYF
cdr3_nt: TGTGCCAGCAGCTTGGGGGGCCCTCGTGACATTCAGTACTTC

clone_size: .
v_call: TRBV5-1
j_call: TRBJ2-2
d_call: .
cdr3_aa: CASSLGGIGELFF
cdr3_nt: TGCGCCAGCAGCTTGGGAGGAATCGGGGAGCTGTTTTTT

clone_size: .
v_call: TRBV7-3
j_call: TRBJ2-4
d_call: .
cdr3_aa: CASSKEGLAKNIQYF
cdr3_nt: TGTGCCAGCAGCAAAGAGGGTTTAGCCAAAAACATTCAGTACTTC

clone_size: once
v_call: TRBV6-1
j_call: TRBJ1-5
d_call: .
cdr3_aa: CASSYGGAGQPQHF
cdr3_nt: TGTGCCAGCAGTTATGGAGGGGCTGGGCAGCCCCAGCATTTT

clone_size: .
v_call: TRBV2
j_call: TRBJ1-2
d_call: TRBD1
cdr3_aa: CASSAGGGTSGYTF
cdr3_nt: TGTGCCAGCAGTGCAGGGGGCGGTACAAGTGGCTACACCTTC

clone_size: .
v_call: TRBV5-1
j_call: TRBJ1-1
d_call: .
cdr3_aa: CASSLRMGTTEAFF
cdr3_nt: TGCGCCAGCAGCCTCCGGATGGGGACCACTGAAGCTTTCTTT

clone_size: .
v_call: TRBV5-1
j_call: TRBJ2-7
d_call: .
cdr3_aa: CASSLEYEQYF
cdr3_nt: TGCGCCAGCAGCTTGGAGTACGAGCAGTACTTC

clone_size: .
v_call: TRBV11-2
j_call: TRBJ2-5
d_call: .
cdr3_aa: CASSFRTGRETQYF
cdr3_nt: TGTGCCAGCAGCTTCAGAACGGGGAGAGAGACCCAGTACTTC

clone_size: .
v_call: TRBV5-8
j_call: TRBJ1-1
d_call: TRBD1
cdr3_aa: CASPRARQGKTLGKNTEAFF
cdr3_nt: TGTGCCAGCCCCCGGGCGAGACAGGGGAAGACCCTTGGAAAGAACACTGAAGCTTTCTTT

clone_size: .
v_call: TRBV10-3
j_call: TRBJ1-4
d_call: TRBD1
cdr3_aa: CAISETGAFNEKLFF
cdr3_nt: TGTGCCATCAGTGAGACAGGGGCCTTTAATGAAAAACTGTTTTTT